What follows are 4 T cell receptor beta chains derived from one specimen sequenced in a study of beta chain features in type 1 diabetes. Notes on the study in general: A moderate, significant TCRB CDR3 shortening appeared in type 1 diabetes across four CD4+ subsets.

Sequencing targeted expressed TCRB transcripts, as all isolated RNA had been reverse transcribed. Libraries were prepared by immunoSEQ multiplex PCR; TCRdb keeps only in-frame clonotypes and omits some of them. Here the sample spans approximately 360,000 clones, over 9.5% being singletons. No antigen is known for these receptors. Sample: naive CD4+ T cells from blood. These receptors came from a young woman with type 1 diabetes.

The chain uses TRBV11-2 and TRBJ2-1, with D hard to call. V gave up 3 bases and J gave up 8 bases, with 14 bases separating them. Per germline, CDR1 SGHAT and CDR2 FQNNGV. The CDR3 is 14 residues long. CDR3 region: CASSFLELTYEQFF. CDR3 in DNA: TGTGCCAGCAGCTTCCTAGAGCTTACGTATGAGCAGTTCTTC.

This clone has more than one count but fewer than ten. The chain uses TRBV9 and TRBJ2-7, with a tentative D call TRBD2 (5 bases). Germline assignment: CDR1 SGDLS and CDR2 YYNGEE. The V end was cut by 7 bases, the J end by 1 base, with 9 bases between. The length of the CDR3 is 12 residues. This chain's CDR3 is CASGGGSYEQYF. The CDR3, as DNA: TGTGCCAGCGGTGGAGGATCCTACGAGCAGTACTTC.

The genes are TRBV5-1 and TRBJ2-1, with 12 bases that match TRBD2. The CDR3 loop spans 15 amino acids. Germline CDR1 and CDR2: SGHRS and YFSETQ. After removal of 1 base from V and 6 bases from J, the junction contained 2 bases not matched to a gene. CDR3 DNA: TGCGCCAGCAGCTTGACTAGCGGGAGGTTCAATGAGCAGTTCTTC. It translates to CASSLTSGRFNEQFF.

This clone was seen more than once but under ten times. The chain couples TRBV11-1 to TRBJ2-2; 9 nucleotides match TRBD1. V trimming: 6 bases; J trimming: 7 bases; junction bases outside the gene matches: 6. Germline CDR1 and CDR2: SGHAT and FQDESV (reference sequence). The CDR3 loop spans 14 amino acids. CDR3 sequence reads: CASRPDRGGGELFF. In DNA, the CDR3 is TGTGCCAGCAGACCGGACAGGGGTGGCGGGGAGCTGTTTTTT.